This T cell receptor beta chain came from a study of response to subunit inactivated influenza vaccine. The study, taken as a whole, reports: Each seasonal flu vaccination may recruit only limited new T cells, authors suggested.

This clonotype was found a few times. What it recognizes is unknown. Each CDR3 protein gets one entry after TCRdb re-called the RT-PCR reads with MiXCR. The sample gives 600,000 to 850,000 distinct CDR3 sequences, about 14% of which show up once; around 7.6% is in the top ten. Germline V CDR1 and CDR2: DFQATT, SNEGSKA (reference sequence). The CDR3 runs 13 residues. This receptor was taken from a man aged 45-65 years who received an inactivated influenza vaccine. The specimen was PBMCs from blood, collected approximately 15 days before vaccination. The V and J genes are TRBV20-1 and TRBJ1-1; D is uncertain. The CDR3: CSWSKGQNTEAFF. The DNA of the CDR3 is TGCAGCTGGAGCAAGGGCCAGAACACTGAAGCTTTCTTT.